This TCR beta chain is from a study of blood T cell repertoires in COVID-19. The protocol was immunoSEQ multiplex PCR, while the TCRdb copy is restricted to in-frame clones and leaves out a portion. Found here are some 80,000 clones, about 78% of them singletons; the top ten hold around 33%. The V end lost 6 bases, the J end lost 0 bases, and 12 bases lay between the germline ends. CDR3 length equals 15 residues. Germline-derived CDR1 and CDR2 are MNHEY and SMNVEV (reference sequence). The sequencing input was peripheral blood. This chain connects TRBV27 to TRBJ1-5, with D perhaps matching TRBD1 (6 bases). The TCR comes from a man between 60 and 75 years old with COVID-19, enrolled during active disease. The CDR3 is CASRKQGSSNQPQHF. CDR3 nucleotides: TGTGCCAGCAGAAAACAGGGCAGTAGCAATCAGCCCCAGCATTTT.